This record concerns one TCR beta chain sequence. V dropped 3 bases and J dropped 5 bases, with 7 bases sitting between them. From germline, CDR1 is KGHSH and CDR2 LQKENI. This CDR3 has 13 residues. This table comes from immunoSEQ multiplex PCR, and its TCRdb copy is limited to in-frame clones, with some not included. Of 25,000 to 30,000 clones in the sample, approximately 86% were seen once. The sample belongs to a study of PD-1 blockade in classical Hodgkin lymphoma. Time point meaning: cycle 4 day 1 (C4D1), after 5 to 7 weeks of nivolumab. There was relapse after autologous stem cell transplantation in every patient, and there was variation in brentuximab vedotin exposure. With magnetic negative selection, CD4+ T cells were purified from PBMCs that had been thawed. When best responses were assessed, they were complete response, partial response or progressive disease.

The source is a human donor with classical Hodgkin lymphoma. The sample was CD4+ T cells from blood, taken before the fourth cycle of nivolumab. This chain joins TRBV18 and TRBJ1-4, with D unclear. The CDR3 bases are TGTGCCAGCTCACCGGTAAAGAATGAAAAACTGTTTTTT. Its translation is CASSPVKNEKLFF.